Shown below are 28 T cell receptor beta chains from a single sample sequenced in a study of identical twins. TCRdb called the 5' RACE reads again in MiXCR, with one record for every CDR3 protein. Of about 720,000 distinct CDR3 sequences in the sample, less than 10% were seen once. This same sample was also part of a study on yellow fever vaccine responses in identical twins.

The sequencing sample was made of PBMCs. The receptor set was obtained from a woman between 18 and 30 years old in good health.

The gene calls are TRBV11-2 and TRBJ2-7; no clear D gene. V dropped 4 bases and J dropped 7 bases, with 8 bases sitting between them. CDR3 size: 11 residues. Germline-derived CDR1 and CDR2 are SGHAT and FQNNGV. The CDR3 DNA reads as TGTGCCAGCAGCTACCACTTGGAGCAGTACTTC. It translates to CASSYHLEQYF.

V usage is TRBV20-1 and J usage is TRBJ2-5; D ambiguous. In germline, CDR1 is DFQATT, CDR2 SNEGSKA (reference sequence). This CDR3 has 13 amino acids. V was pared by 1 base and J by 4 bases, with 10 bases between. The CDR3 protein is CSARVGLTETQYF. In DNA form, the CDR3 reads TGCAGTGCTAGAGTGGGCCTCACAGAGACCCAGTACTTC.

This clonotype was counted ten times or more. The chain employs TRBV4-3 and TRBJ2-7, with a tentative D call TRBD2 (6 bases). The germline V and J ends were trimmed by 0 bases and 7 bases, with 16 bases remaining between them. The CDR3 extends over 15 amino acids. Germline assignment: CDR1 LGHNA and CDR2 YSLEER. CDR3 in DNA: TGCGCCAGCAGCCAAGATCGCGGGGCCCTGAGGGAGCAGTACTTC. Protein: CASSQDRGALREQYF.

This clonotype has just a few counts. The J gene is TRBJ2-7, the V gene TRBV4-3; D is perhaps TRBD1 or TRBD2 (5 bases each). CDR3 size: 14 residues. CDR1 is LGHNA and CDR2 is YSLEER in the germline V gene. V was clipped by 4 bases and J by 2 bases, with 12 bases between them. The CDR3 reads CASSRDLTTYEQYF. The CDR3 nucleotides are TGCGCCAGCAGCCGGGACCTAACTACCTACGAGCAGTACTTC.

The CDR3 DNA sequence: TGTGCCTGGAGTGTTTTTGTGTTTCGGACGCGAGCCTACGAGCAGTACTTC. It specifies CAWSVFVFRTRAYEQYF. The rearrangement joins TRBV30 to TRBJ2-7; D is unclear. This CDR3 region has 17 residues. From germline, CDR1 is GTSNPN and CDR2 SVGIG (reference sequence). Trimming left V 0 bases short and J 2 bases short, with 20 bases between.

This clonotype was seen a handful of times. V is TRBV30 and J is TRBJ2-1; D is unclear. The V gene's germline CDR1 is GTSNPN and CDR2 SVGIG (reference sequence). V lost 3 bases and J 8 bases, leaving 20 bases between the germline ends. This CDR3 spans 15 amino acids. CDR3 protein: CAWRWSTTAGYEQFF. In DNA form, the CDR3 reads TGTGCCTGGAGATGGTCTACTACCGCTGGGTATGAGCAGTTCTTC.

Only a few counts were recorded for this clonotype. J is TRBJ2-3 and V is TRBV11-3; 8 bases agree with TRBD2. J gave up 6 bases and V 2 bases, and 10 bases lay outside the gene matches. This CDR3 has 16 residues. Germline CDR1 SGHNT, CDR2 YENEEA. The CDR3 loop reads CASSLNSGLVGDTQYF. The CDR3 nucleotides are TGTGCCAGCAGCTTAAATTCGGGACTAGTAGGTGATACGCAGTATTTT.

This clonotype has ten or more counts. The chain carries TRBV7-2 and TRBJ2-4, with D unclear. The germline V gene encodes CDR1 SGHTA and CDR2 FQGNSA. Trimming took off 5 bases at V and 2 bases at J, with 16 bases between the two ends. The length of the CDR3 is 16 residues. CDR3 sequence (DNA): TGTGCCAGCAGCAAAAGAGAGGTCTCTACCAAAAACATTCAGTACTTC. It translates to CASSKREVSTKNIQYF.

The chain couples TRBV20-1 to TRBJ2-7; D is possibly TRBD2 (6 bases). Trimming pared 7 bases from V and 0 bases from J, leaving 16 bases between. This CDR3 comprises 14 residues. CDR1 DFQATT and CDR2 SNEGSKA come from the germline V gene (reference sequence). CDR3 sequence (DNA): TGCAGTGTCAGAACTAGCCTGAGCTCCTACGAGCAGTACTTC. Residues: CSVRTSLSSYEQYF.

There are a few counts of this clonotype. The chain uses TRBV10-3 and TRBJ2-1, with D perhaps matching TRBD1 or TRBD2 (5 bases each). CDR1 ENHRY and CDR2 SYGVKD come from the germline V gene. Trimming stripped 7 bases from V and 12 bases from J, with 13 bases between. The CDR3 loop spans 11 amino acids. For the CDR3, the DNA is TGTGCCATCAACTTCCTCGGGACGCAGTTCTTC. Protein: CAINFLGTQFF.

This rearrangement joins TRBV28 to TRBJ2-7; TRBD2 might be the D (7 bases). The V end was cut by 4 bases, the J end by 4 bases, with 14 bases between. The V gene's germline CDR1 is MDHEN and CDR2 SYDVKM. This CDR3 contains 14 residues. The CDR3 DNA reads TGTGCCAGCAGTTGGGAGGGGGGCTCTTACGAGCAGTACTTC. Translated: CASSWEGGSYEQYF. Complete variable domain (other parts from reference TRBV28 and TRBJ2-7): DVKVTQSSRYLVKRTGEKVFLECVQDMDHENMFWYRQDPGLGLRLIYFSYDVKMKEKGDIPEGYSVSREKKERFSLILESASTNQTSMYLCASSWEGGSYEQYFGPGTRLTVT.

V is TRBV12-3 or TRBV12-4 and J is TRBJ2-7, with unresolved D. Trimming pared 8 bases from V and 4 bases from J, leaving 15 bases between. This CDR3 has 13 residues. The CDR3 coding sequence is TGTGCCAGCGGCTCATCTGGACGGTACGAGCAGTACTTC. Translated: CASGSSGRYEQYF.

This clonotype was seen repeatedly, ten times or more. The J gene is TRBJ2-2, the V gene TRBV7-9; no reliable D call. The CDR3 runs to 15 residues. V was pared by 5 bases and J by 1 base, with 11 bases between. The germline V gene has CDR1 SEHNR and CDR2 FQNEAQ (reference sequence). The CDR3: CASSPDGVNTGELFF. CDR3 nucleotide sequence: TGTGCCAGCAGCCCGGACGGAGTGAACACCGGGGAGCTGTTTTTT.

The chain recombines TRBV6-2 or TRBV6-3 with TRBJ2-1, with 10 nucleotides matching TRBD1. The V segment lost 6 bases and the J segment 12 bases; nucleotides outside the gene matches: 2. CDR1 is MNHEY and CDR2 is SVGEGT in the germline V gene. CDR3 length: 11 amino acids. The CDR3 spells CASSRDRGQFF. Here the CDR3 DNA reads TGTGCCAGCAGCCGGGACAGGGGGCAGTTCTTC.

There are a few counts of this clonotype. The rearrangement uses TRBV5-1 and TRBJ2-3; D perhaps matches TRBD1 (5 bases). Per the germline V gene, CDR1 is SGHRS and CDR2 is YFSETQ. This CDR3 is built from 15 residues. The ends were cut back, 2 bases at V and 2 bases at J, with 12 bases in the middle. The CDR3 nucleotides are TGCGCCAGCAGCTTCGTGGGTGGACACACAGATACGCAGTATTTT. Translation gives CASSFVGGHTDTQYF.

The chain employs TRBV12-3 or TRBV12-4 and TRBJ2-5; TRBD2 aligns across 10 bases. This CDR3 is 15 amino acids long. The ends lost 3 bases at V and 1 base at J; junction bases unmatched: 2. CDR3 sequence reads: CASSFRTSGQETQYF. CDR3 sequence (DNA): TGTGCCAGCAGTTTTCGGACTAGCGGCCAAGAGACCCAGTACTTC.

In this sample, this clonotype turned up a few times. J is TRBJ2-1 and V is TRBV6-1; 8 bases line up with TRBD2. Germline V lookup: CDR1 MNHNS, CDR2 SASEGT. J was trimmed by 4 bases and V by 5 bases; bases with no gene match: 7. The CDR3 runs 15 residues. CDR3 bases: TGTGCCAGCAGTATAGCGGGGATAATATACAATGAGCAGTTCTTC. Its translation: CASSIAGIIYNEQFF.

This clonotype was detected ten times or more. The chain is built from TRBV29-1 and TRBJ2-3, with TRBD1 identical over 7 bases. The CDR3 is 14 residues long. V trimming: 6 bases; J trimming: 0 bases; junction bases outside the gene matches: 6. Germline V gene lookup returns CDR1 SQVTM and CDR2 ANQGSEA. The CDR3 reads CSVGQFSSTDTQYF. The CDR3 nucleotides read TGCAGCGTGGGACAGTTCTCTAGCACAGATACGCAGTATTTT.

This clonotype was seen repeatedly, ten times or more. The chain is built from TRBV7-2 and TRBJ2-7; D might be TRBD1 (5 bases). Germline CDR1 is SGHTA and CDR2 is FQGNSA. This CDR3 region has 14 residues. With 3 bases removed from V and 3 bases from J, the gap between germline ends came to 12 bases. The CDR3 sequence is CASSLAPGFYEQYF. Written as DNA, the CDR3 is TGTGCCAGCAGCTTGGCACCAGGGTTCTACGAGCAGTACTTC.

The chain carries TRBV6-1 and TRBJ1-2; no reliable D call. V was cut by 0 bases and J by 4 bases, with 9 bases left in between. This CDR3 is 14 amino acids long. From germline, CDR1 is MNHNS and CDR2 SASEGT. In nucleotides, the CDR3 is TGTGCCAGCAGTGAAGCGCGCCCAGTCTATGGCTACACCTTC. Translating gives CASSEARPVYGYTF.

The table lists this clonotype with a few counts. The chain has TRBV20-1 and TRBJ2-1, with TRBD1 matching 11 bases. This CDR3 spans 14 amino acids. Germline CDR1 and CDR2: DFQATT and SNEGSKA (reference sequence). V shed 4 bases, J shed 7 bases, and the junction held 6 bases outside the gene matches. The CDR3 spells CSAMEGTGGNEQFF. DNA for the CDR3: TGCAGTGCTATGGAGGGGACAGGGGGGAATGAGCAGTTCTTC.

There are many counts of this clonotype. Written as DNA, the CDR3 is TGCAGCGTCCTCAGGTTAGCGGGAGACCATGCTAGCACAGATACGCAGTATTTT. Translating gives CSVLRLAGDHASTDTQYF. V is TRBV29-1 and J is TRBJ2-3; 9 nucleotides match TRBD2. This CDR3 comprises 18 residues. Unmatched junction bases numbered 16, after V lost 6 bases and J lost 0 bases. Per germline, CDR1 SQVTM and CDR2 ANQGSEA.

This clonotype was recorded a few times. The chain recombines TRBV2 with TRBJ2-7; 11 nucleotides line up with TRBD1. The J segment lost 3 bases and the V segment lost 10 bases, leaving 5 bases of the junction unmatched. The germline V gene encodes CDR1 SNHLY and CDR2 FYNNEI. The CDR3 runs to 13 residues. CDR3 in amino acids: CATRTGGIYEQYF. In nucleotides, the CDR3 is TGTGCCACCCGGACAGGGGGCATCTACGAGCAGTACTTC.

This clonotype showed up just a few times. The rearrangement joins TRBV12-3 or TRBV12-4 to TRBJ2-7, with TRBD2 matching over 16 bases. V was clipped by 7 bases and J by 3 bases; unmatched bases: 9. The CDR3 runs to 17 residues. CDR3 sequence (DNA): TGTGCCAGCACAGAGGGACTAGCGGGAGGGCGGTACTACGAGCAGTACTTC. Translated: CASTEGLAGGRYYEQYF.

The V call is TRBV6-5, the J call TRBJ1-2; D might be TRBD1 (5 bases). Germline V gives CDR1 MNHEY, CDR2 SVGAGI. V was pared by 3 bases and J by 8 bases, with 28 bases between. The CDR3 loop spans 18 amino acids. CDR3: CASSYGGGSQGVKGGYTF. CDR3 in DNA: TGTGCCAGCAGTTATGGGGGTGGAAGCCAGGGCGTCAAGGGAGGCTACACCTTC.

The chain is built from TRBV5-5 and TRBJ2-7; TRBD1 agrees at 7 bases. Trimming at V came to 1 base and at J to 3 bases, leaving 4 bases not matched to a gene. CDR3 length equals 14 residues. Germline CDR1 reads SGHKS; CDR2 reads YYEKEE (reference sequence). The CDR3 spells CASSLTGAGYEQYF. The CDR3 DNA reads TGTGCCAGCAGCTTGACAGGGGCTGGCTACGAGCAGTACTTC. Full variable domain (rest looked up from reference TRBV5-5 and TRBJ2-7): DAGVTQSPTHLIKTRGQQVTLRCSPISGHKSVSWYQQVLGQGPQFIFQYYEKEERGRGNFPDRFSARQFPNYSSELNVNALLLGDSALYLCASSLTGAGYEQYFGPGTRLTVT.

This clonotype has a count of ten or more. This chain uses TRBV5-1 with TRBJ2-5; 8 bases align to TRBD1. V shed 3 bases, J shed 5 bases, and the junction held 9 bases outside the gene matches. The CDR3 is 15 amino acids. In germline, CDR1 is SGHRS, CDR2 YFSETQ. CDR3 sequence reads: CASSSLQGEEETQYF. CDR3 sequence (DNA): TGCGCCAGCAGCTCATTACAGGGGGAGGAGGAGACCCAGTACTTC.

This clonotype was observed a handful of times. V is TRBV5-5 and J is TRBJ1-4; TRBD1 might be the D (6 bases). V was trimmed by 4 bases and J by 4 bases, leaving 17 bases between them. The CDR3 length is 16 residues. The germline V gene encodes CDR1 SGHKS and CDR2 YYEKEE (reference sequence). CDR3 nucleotides: TGTGCCAGCAGCCCCGGATCAGGGGCCCTTAATGAAAAACTGTTTTTT. The encoded protein is CASSPGSGALNEKLFF. The full variable domain, its missing parts supplied by reference TRBV5-5 and TRBJ1-4, is DAGVTQSPTHLIKTRGQQVTLRCSPISGHKSVSWYQQVLGQGPQFIFQYYEKEERGRGNFPDRFSARQFPNYSSELNVNALLLGDSALYLCASSPGSGALNEKLFFGSGTQLSVL.